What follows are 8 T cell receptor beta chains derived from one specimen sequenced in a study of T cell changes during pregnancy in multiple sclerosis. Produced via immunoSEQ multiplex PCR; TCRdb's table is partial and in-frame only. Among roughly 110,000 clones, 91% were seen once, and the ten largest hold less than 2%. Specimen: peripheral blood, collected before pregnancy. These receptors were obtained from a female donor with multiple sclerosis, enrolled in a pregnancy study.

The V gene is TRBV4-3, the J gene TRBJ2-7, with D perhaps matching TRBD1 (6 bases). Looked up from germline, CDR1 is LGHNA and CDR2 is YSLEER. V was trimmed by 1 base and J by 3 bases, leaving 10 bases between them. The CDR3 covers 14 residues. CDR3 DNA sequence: TGCGCCAGCAGCCAAGGAACAGGGAACTACGAGCAGTACTTC. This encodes CASSQGTGNYEQYF.

The CDR3 sequence: CASSFLAGLPEQYF. In DNA, the CDR3 is TGTGCCAGCAGCTTCCTAGCGGGATTACCCGAGCAGTACTTC. J is TRBJ2-7 and V is TRBV5-4; TRBD2 aligns across 9 bases. The CDR3 consists of 14 residues. Trimming took 2 bases from V and 6 from J; bases not matched to a gene: 6. Germline CDR1 reads SGHNT; CDR2 reads YYREEE (reference sequence).

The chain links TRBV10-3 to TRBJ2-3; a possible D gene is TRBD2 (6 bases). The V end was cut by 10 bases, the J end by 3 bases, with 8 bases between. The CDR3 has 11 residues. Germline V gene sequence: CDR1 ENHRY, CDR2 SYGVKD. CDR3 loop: CASGTTDTQYF. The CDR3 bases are TGTGCCAGCGGGACGACAGATACGCAGTATTTT.

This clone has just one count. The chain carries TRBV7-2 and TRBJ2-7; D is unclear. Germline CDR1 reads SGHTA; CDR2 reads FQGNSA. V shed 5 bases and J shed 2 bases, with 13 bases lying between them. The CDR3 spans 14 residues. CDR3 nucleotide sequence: TGTGCCAGCAGCAAAACCGGGTTTACCTACGAGCAGTACTTC. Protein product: CASSKTGFTYEQYF.

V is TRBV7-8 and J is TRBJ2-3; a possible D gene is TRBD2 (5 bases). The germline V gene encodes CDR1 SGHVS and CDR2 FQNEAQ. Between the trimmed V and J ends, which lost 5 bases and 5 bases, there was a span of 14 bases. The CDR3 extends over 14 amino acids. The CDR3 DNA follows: TGTGCCAGCAGCCAAGACTCCGAGGGAGATACGCAGTATTTT. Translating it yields CASSQDSEGDTQYF.

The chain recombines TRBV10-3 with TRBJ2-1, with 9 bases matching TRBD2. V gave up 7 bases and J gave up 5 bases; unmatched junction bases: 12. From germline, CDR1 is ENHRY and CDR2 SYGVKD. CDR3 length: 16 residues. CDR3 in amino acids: CAITGSGSRMDNEQFF. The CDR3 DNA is TGTGCCATCACGGGTAGCGGGAGCAGGATGGACAATGAGCAGTTCTTC.

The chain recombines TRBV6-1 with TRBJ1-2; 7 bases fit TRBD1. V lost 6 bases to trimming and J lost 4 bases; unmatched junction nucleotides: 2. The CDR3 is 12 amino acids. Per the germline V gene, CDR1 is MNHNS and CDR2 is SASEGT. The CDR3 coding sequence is TGTGCCAGCAGGCAGGGGGTCTATGGCTACACCTTC. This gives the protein CASRQGVYGYTF.

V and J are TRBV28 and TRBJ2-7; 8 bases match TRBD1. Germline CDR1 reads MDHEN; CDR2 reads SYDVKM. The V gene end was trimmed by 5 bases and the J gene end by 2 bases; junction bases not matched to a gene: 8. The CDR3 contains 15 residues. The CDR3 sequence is CASSDRQGHAYEQYF. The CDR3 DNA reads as TGTGCCAGCAGTGACAGACAGGGGCACGCCTACGAGCAGTACTTC.